This T cell receptor beta chain was captured by sequencing in a study of neurological immune-mediated disorders. Whole-study findings and limits: HTLV-1-associated myelopathy led in TCR clonal expansion, while multiple sclerosis ranked lowest, below healthy controls. No expanded-clone CDR3 amino acid sequence recurred across subjects, suggesting private TCR-beta repertoires.

The sample holds many counts of this clonotype. Its specificity is not known. In germline, CDR1 is SGHKS, CDR2 YYEKEE (reference sequence). V shed 4 bases and J 6 bases; nucleotides not matched to a gene: 5. The CDR3 runs 13 residues. It was by 5'RACE with 10-nucleotide random UMIs that the cDNA was made. In each sequencing run, over 180 million TCR-beta sequences were generated from 15-18 subjects. Via MiXCR, TCRdb re-called the 5' RACE reads, giving one row per CDR3 protein. The table lists tens of thousands of distinct CDR3 sequences, 12% to 15% of them singletons, with nearly 7% in the top ten. The source material was PBMCs. The J gene is TRBJ2-3, the V gene TRBV5-5; 7 bases line up with TRBD1. The clonotype comes from a woman aged 45-59 years in good health. DNA of the CDR3: TGTGCCAGCAGCCTATCGACAGGGGATACGCAGTATTTT. Translation gives CASSLSTGDTQYF. The variable domain in full, completed from reference TRBV5-5 and TRBJ2-3, reads DAGVTQSPTHLIKTRGQQVTLRCSPISGHKSVSWYQQVLGQGPQFIFQYYEKEERGRGNFPDRFSARQFPNYSSELNVNALLLGDSALYLCASSLSTGDTQYFGPGTRLTVL.